The subject of this entry is one T cell receptor beta chain. The sample originates from a study of glioma-infiltrating T cells after dendritic cell vaccination. The repertoire was sequenced with immunoSEQ multiplex PCR; TCRdb's copy has only in-frame clones and lacks some. Of about 64,000 clones listed, approximately 78% are singletons. The J segment lost 7 bases and the V segment lost 5 bases, leaving 7 bases of the junction unmatched. CDR1 and CDR2 (germline): MNHNS, SASEGT. The CDR3 is 13 residues long. The starting material was blood, obtained before dendritic cell vaccination. The chain recombines TRBV6-1 with TRBJ1-1; 7 nucleotides line up with TRBD1. The TCR sequence derives from a human donor with glioblastoma. CDR3 in amino acids: CASSFSGQVEAFF. In DNA, the CDR3 is TGTGCCAGCAGTTTTTCCGGACAGGTTGAAGCTTTCTTT.